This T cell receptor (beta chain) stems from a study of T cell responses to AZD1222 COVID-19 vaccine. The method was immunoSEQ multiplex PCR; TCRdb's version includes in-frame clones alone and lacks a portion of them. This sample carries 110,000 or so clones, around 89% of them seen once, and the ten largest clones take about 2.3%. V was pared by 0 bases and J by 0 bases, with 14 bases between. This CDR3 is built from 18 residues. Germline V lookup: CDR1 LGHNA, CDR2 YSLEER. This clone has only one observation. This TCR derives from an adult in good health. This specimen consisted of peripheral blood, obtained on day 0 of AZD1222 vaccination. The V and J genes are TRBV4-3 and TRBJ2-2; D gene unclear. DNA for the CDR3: TGCGCCAGCAGCCAAGATTCCTTGCAGGCCCCGAACACCGGGGAGCTGTTTTTT. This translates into CASSQDSLQAPNTGELFF.